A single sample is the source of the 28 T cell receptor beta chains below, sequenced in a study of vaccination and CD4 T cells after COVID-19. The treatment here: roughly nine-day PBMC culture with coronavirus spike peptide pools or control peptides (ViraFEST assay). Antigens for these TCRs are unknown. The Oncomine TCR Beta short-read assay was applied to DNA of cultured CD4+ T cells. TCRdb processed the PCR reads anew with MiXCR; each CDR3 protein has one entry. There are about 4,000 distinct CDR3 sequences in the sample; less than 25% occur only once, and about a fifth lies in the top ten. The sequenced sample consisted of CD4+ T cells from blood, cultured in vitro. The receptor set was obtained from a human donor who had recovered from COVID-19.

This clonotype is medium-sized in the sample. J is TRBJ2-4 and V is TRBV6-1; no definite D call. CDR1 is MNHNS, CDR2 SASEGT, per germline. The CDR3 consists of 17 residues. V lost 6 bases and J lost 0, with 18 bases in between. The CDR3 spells CASSPLSTNAAKNIQYF. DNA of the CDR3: TGTGCCAGCAGCCCCCTGTCCACTAACGCAGCCAAAAACATTCAGTACTTC.

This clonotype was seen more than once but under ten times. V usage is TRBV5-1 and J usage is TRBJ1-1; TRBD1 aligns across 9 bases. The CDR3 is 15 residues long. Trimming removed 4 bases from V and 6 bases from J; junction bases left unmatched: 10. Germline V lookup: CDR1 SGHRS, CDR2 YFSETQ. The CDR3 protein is CASSLGTGSDPEAFF. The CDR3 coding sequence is TGCGCCAGCAGCCTAGGGACAGGGAGTGATCCTGAAGCTTTCTTT.

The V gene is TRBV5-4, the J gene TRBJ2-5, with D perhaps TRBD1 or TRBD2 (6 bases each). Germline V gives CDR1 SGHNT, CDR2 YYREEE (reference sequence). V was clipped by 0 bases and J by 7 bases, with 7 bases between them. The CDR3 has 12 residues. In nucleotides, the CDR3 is TGTGCCAGCAGCTTGGAGGGGGGGACCCAGTACTTC. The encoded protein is CASSLEGGTQYF.

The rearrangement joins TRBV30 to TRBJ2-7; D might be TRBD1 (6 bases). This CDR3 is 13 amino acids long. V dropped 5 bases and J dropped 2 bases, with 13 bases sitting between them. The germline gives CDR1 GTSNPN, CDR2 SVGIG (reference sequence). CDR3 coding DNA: TGTGCCTGGCGGACAGCCCTTACCTACGAGCAGTACTTC. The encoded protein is CAWRTALTYEQYF.

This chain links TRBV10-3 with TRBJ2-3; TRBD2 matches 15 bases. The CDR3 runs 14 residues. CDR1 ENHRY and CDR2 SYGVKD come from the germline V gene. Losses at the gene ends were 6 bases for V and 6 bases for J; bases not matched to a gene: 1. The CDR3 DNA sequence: TGTGCCATCAGCGGGACTAGCGGGGGGGATACGCAGTATTTT. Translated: CAISGTSGGDTQYF.

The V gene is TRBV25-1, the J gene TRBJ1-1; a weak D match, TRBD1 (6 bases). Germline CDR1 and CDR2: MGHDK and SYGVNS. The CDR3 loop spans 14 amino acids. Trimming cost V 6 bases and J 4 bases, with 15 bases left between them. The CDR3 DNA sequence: TGTGCCAGCAGGGGGTTGGGGGCCGTCACTGAAGCTTTCTTT. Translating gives CASRGLGAVTEAFF.

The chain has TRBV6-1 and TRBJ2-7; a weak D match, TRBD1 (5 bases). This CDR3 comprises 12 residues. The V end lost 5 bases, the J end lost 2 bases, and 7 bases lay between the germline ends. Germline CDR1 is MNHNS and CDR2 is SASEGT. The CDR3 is CASSKDTYEQYF. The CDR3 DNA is TGTGCCAGCAGTAAGGACACCTACGAGCAGTACTTC.

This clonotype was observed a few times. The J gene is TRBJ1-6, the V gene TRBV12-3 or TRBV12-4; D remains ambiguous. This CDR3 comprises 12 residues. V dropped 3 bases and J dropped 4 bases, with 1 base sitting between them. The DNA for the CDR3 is TGTGCCAGCAGTTTTTATAATTCACCCCTCCACTTT. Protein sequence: CASSFYNSPLHF.

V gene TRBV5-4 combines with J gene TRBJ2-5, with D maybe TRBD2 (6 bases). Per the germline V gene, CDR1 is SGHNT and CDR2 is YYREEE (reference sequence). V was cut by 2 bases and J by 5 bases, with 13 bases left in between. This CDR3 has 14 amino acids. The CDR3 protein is CASSLISGGETQYF. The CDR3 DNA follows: TGTGCCAGCAGCTTAATAAGTGGGGGGGAGACCCAGTACTTC.

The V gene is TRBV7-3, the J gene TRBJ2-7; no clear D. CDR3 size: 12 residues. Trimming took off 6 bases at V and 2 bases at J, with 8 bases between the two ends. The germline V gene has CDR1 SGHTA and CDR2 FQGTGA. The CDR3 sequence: CASRTDPYEQYF. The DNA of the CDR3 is TGTGCCAGCAGGACGGACCCCTACGAGCAGTACTTC.

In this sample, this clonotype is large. The CDR3 DNA follows: TGTGCCAGCAGTTACGGGAGCACTGAAGCTTTCTTT. Its protein product is CASSYGSTEAFF. The chain combines TRBV6-5 with TRBJ1-1; D is ambiguous. CDR3 length equals 12 residues. Germline CDR1 reads MNHEY; CDR2 reads SVGAGI. Trimming pared 2 bases from V and 4 bases from J, leaving 5 bases between.

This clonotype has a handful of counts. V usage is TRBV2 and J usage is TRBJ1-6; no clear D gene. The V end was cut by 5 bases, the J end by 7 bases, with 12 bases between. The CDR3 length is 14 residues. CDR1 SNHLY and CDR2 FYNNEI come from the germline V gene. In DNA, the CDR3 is TGTGCCAGCAGTCTCGACACCCGAAATTCACCCCTCCACTTT. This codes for CASSLDTRNSPLHF.

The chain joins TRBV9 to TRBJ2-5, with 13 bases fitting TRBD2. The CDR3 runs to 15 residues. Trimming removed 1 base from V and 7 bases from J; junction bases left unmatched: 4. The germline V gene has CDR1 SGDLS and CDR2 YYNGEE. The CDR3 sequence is CASSVTSGGEVTQYF. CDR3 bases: TGTGCCAGCAGCGTAACTAGCGGGGGGGAAGTGACCCAGTACTTC.

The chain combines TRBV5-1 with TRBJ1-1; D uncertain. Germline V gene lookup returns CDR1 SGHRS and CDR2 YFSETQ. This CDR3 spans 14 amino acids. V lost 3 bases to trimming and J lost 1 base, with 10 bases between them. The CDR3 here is CASSSYVTNTEAFF. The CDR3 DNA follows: TGCGCCAGCAGCTCCTACGTTACGAACACTGAAGCTTTCTTT.

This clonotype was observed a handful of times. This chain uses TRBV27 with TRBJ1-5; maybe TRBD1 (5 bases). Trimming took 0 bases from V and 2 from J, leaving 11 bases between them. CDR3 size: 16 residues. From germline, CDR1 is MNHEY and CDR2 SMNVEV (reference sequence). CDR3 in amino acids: CASSLSGGVGNQPQHF. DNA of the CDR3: TGTGCCAGCAGTTTATCGGGAGGGGTAGGCAATCAGCCCCAGCATTTT.

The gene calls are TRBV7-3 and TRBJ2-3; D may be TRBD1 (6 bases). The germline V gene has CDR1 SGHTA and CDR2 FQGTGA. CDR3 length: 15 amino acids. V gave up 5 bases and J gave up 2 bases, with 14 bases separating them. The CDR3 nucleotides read TGTGCCAGCAGCCAACAGGGCCAAATCACAGATACGCAGTATTTT. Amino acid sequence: CASSQQGQITDTQYF.

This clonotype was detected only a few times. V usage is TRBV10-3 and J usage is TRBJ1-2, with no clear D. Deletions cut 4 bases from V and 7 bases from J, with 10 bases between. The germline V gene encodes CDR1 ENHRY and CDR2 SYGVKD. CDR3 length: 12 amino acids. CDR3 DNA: TGTGCCATCAGTGGTTTGACGGGTGGCTACACCTTC. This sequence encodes CAISGLTGGYTF.

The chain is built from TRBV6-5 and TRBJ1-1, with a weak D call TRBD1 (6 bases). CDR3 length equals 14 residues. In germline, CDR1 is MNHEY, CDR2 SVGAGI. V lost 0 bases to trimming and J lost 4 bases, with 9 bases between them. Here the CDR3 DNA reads TGTGCCAGCAGTTACTCGGGGGGGGCCACTGAAGCTTTCTTT. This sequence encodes CASSYSGGATEAFF.

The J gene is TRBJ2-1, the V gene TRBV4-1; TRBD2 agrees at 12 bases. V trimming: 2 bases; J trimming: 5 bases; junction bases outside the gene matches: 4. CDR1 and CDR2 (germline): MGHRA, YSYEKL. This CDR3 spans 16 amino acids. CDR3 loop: CASSQSSSGGDNEQFF. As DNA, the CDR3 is TGCGCCAGCAGCCAATCGTCTAGCGGGGGGGACAATGAGCAGTTCTTC.

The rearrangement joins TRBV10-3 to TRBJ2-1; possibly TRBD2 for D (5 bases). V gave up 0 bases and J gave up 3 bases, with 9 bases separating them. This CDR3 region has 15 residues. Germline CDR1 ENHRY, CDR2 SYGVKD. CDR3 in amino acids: CAISESVGNYNEQFF. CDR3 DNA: TGTGCCATCAGTGAGTCGGTCGGGAACTACAATGAGCAGTTCTTC.

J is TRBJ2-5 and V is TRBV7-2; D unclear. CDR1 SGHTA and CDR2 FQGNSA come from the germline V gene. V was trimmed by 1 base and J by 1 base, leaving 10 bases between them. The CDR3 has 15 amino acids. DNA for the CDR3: TGTGCCAGCAGCTTAGACGGTAACTTCCAAGAGACCCAGTACTTC. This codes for CASSLDGNFQETQYF.

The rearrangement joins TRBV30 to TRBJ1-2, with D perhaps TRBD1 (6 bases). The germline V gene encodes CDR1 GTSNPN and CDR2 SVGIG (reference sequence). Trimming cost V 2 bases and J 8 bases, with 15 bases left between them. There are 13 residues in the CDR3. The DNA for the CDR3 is TGTGCCTGGAGTTTTCTGGGGGGGCGAGGCTACACCTTC. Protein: CAWSFLGGRGYTF. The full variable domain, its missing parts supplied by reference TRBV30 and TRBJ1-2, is SQTIHQWPATLVQPVGSPLSLECTVEGTSNPNLYWYRQAAGRGLQLLFYSVGIGQISSEVPQNLSASRPQDRQFILSSKKLLLSDSGFYLCAWSFLGGRGYTFGSGTRLTVV.

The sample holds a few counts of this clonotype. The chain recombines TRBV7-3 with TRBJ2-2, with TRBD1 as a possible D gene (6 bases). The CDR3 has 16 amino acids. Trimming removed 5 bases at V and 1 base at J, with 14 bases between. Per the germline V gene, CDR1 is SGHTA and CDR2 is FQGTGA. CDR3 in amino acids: CASSLQGLRNTGELFF. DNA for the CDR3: TGTGCCAGCAGCCTTCAGGGGCTCCGGAACACCGGGGAGCTGTTTTTT.

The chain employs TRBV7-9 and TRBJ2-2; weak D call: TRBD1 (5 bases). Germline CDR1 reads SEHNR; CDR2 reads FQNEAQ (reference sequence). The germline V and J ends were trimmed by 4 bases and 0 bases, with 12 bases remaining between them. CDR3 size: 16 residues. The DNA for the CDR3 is TGTGCCAGCAGCTCAGGGCCCAGAGCGAACACCGGGGAGCTGTTTTTT. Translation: CASSSGPRANTGELFF.

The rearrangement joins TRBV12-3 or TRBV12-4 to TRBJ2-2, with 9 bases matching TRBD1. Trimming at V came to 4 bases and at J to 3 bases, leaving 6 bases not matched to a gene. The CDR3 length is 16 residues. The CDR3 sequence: CASSSGTGIDTGELFF. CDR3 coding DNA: TGTGCCAGCAGTTCCGGGACAGGGATCGACACCGGGGAGCTGTTTTTT.

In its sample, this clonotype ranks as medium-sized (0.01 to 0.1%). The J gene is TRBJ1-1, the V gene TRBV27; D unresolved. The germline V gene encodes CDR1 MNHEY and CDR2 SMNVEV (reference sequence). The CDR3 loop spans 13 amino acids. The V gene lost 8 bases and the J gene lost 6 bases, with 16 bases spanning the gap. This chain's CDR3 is CASRRAVEPEAFF. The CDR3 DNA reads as TGTGCCAGCCGACGGGCGGTGGAACCTGAAGCTTTCTTT.

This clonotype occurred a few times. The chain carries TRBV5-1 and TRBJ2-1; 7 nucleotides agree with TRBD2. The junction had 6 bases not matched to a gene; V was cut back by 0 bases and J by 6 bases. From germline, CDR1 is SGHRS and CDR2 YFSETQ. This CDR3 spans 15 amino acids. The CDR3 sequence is CASSLVAGVGNEQFF. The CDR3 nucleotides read TGCGCCAGCAGCTTGGTCGCGGGGGTGGGCAATGAGCAGTTCTTC.

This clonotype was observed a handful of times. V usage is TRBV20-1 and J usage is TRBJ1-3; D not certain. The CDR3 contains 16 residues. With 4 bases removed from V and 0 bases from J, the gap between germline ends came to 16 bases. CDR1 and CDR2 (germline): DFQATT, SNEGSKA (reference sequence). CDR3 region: CSATLGRRDSGNTIYF. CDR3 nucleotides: TGCAGTGCTACCCTTGGACGACGGGACTCTGGAAACACCATATATTTT.